These 29 T cell receptor beta chains were sequenced from one sample in a study of identical twins. A single record per CDR3 protein comes from TCRdb applying MiXCR to the 5' RACE reads. The table has about 520,000 distinct CDR3 sequences, 22% seen once. Separately, the same data were catalogued under a study of T cells expressing NK-cell markers.

Sequencing input: CD4+ T cells sorted from blood. The receptors were sampled from a woman aged 18-30 years in good health.

The V and J genes are TRBV5-1 and TRBJ2-1; D is perhaps TRBD1 or TRBD2 (6 bases each). Germline assignment: CDR1 SGHRS and CDR2 YFSETQ. The CDR3 length is 15 residues. Trimming took off 2 bases at V and 7 bases at J, with 16 bases between the two ends. The DNA for the CDR3 is TGCGCCAGCAGCTTAGGACAGAGCGGGCTGAATGAGCAGTTCTTC. Translation: CASSLGQSGLNEQFF.

This clonotype was recorded only once. J is TRBJ1-2 and V is TRBV5-6; 9 positions agree with TRBD1. The CDR3 length is 15 residues. With V trimmed by 4 bases and J by 6 bases, 10 bases remained unmatched. The germline V gene encodes CDR1 SGHDT and CDR2 YYEEEE. As DNA, the CDR3 is TGTGCCAGCAGCACCCGGGACAGGGAATCGGATGGCTACACCTTC. Protein sequence: CASSTRDRESDGYTF.

V is TRBV18 and J is TRBJ2-1, with TRBD2 matching 10 bases. The CDR3 contains 15 residues. The V gene's germline CDR1 is KGHSH and CDR2 LQKENI. J was trimmed by 8 bases and V by 0 bases; bases with no gene match: 4. The CDR3 loop is CASSPPQREGHEQFF. CDR3 sequence (DNA): TGTGCCAGCTCACCACCCCAGCGGGAGGGCCATGAGCAGTTCTTC.

CDR3 region: CASSRGRALAGGSHEQFF. DNA for the CDR3: TGTGCCAGCAGCCGGGGCAGGGCACTAGCGGGAGGGTCCCATGAGCAGTTCTTC. The chain combines TRBV5-5 with TRBJ2-1; 13 nucleotides align to TRBD2. V gave up 4 bases and J gave up 8 bases; unmatched junction bases: 15. CDR1 SGHKS and CDR2 YYEKEE come from the germline V gene (reference sequence). The CDR3 contains 18 residues.

The rearrangement links TRBV2 to TRBJ2-1; the D gene is possibly TRBD1 (6 bases). Germline CDR1 SNHLY, CDR2 FYNNEI. This CDR3 contains 12 residues. Trimming cost V 4 bases and J 8 bases, with 9 bases left between them. The chain's CDR3 is CASSGDTDEQFF. CDR3 nucleotide sequence: TGTGCCAGCAGTGGGGACACGGATGAGCAGTTCTTC. Full variable domain (rest looked up from reference TRBV2 and TRBJ2-1): EPEVTQTPSHQVTQMGQEVILRCVPISNHLYFYWYRQILGQKVEFLVSFYNNEISEKSEIFDDQFSVERPDGSNFTLKIRSTKLEDSAMYFCASSGDTDEQFFGPGTRLTVL.

This clonotype was counted only a few times. This chain joins TRBV27 and TRBJ2-4, with a tentative D call TRBD1 (5 bases). Trimming took off 7 bases at V and 7 bases at J, with 14 bases between the two ends. The CDR3 spans 13 residues. CDR1 and CDR2 from the germline V gene are MNHEY and SMNVEV (reference sequence). The CDR3 sequence is CASMPHSGNIQYF. In DNA form, the CDR3 reads TGTGCCAGCATGCCACACTCAGGGAACATTCAGTACTTC.

The chain joins TRBV5-1 to TRBJ2-3, with TRBD2 as a possible D gene (5 bases). The V gene's germline CDR1 is SGHRS and CDR2 YFSETQ. Trimming removed 4 bases at V and 4 bases at J, with 16 bases between. This CDR3 comprises 15 residues. As DNA, the CDR3 is TGCGCCAGCAGCCTTCCTCAGCGGCCCTCAGATACGCAGTATTTT. It codes for CASSLPQRPSDTQYF.

The chain links TRBV27 to TRBJ1-3; 7 bases are a match to TRBD1. Unmatched junction bases numbered 2, after V lost 6 bases and J lost 3 bases. The V gene's germline CDR1 is MNHEY and CDR2 SMNVEV (reference sequence). The CDR3 runs 13 residues. CDR3 in amino acids: CASSGTDGNTIYF. The CDR3 DNA is TGTGCCAGCAGCGGGACAGATGGAAACACCATATATTTT.

The CDR3 region has the DNA TGTGCCAGCAGTTTCCGGGACAGGGCCGAGCAGTACTTC. This sequence encodes CASSFRDRAEQYF. The gene calls are TRBV12-3 or TRBV12-4 and TRBJ2-7; 9 bases align to TRBD1. The CDR3 extends over 13 amino acids. V trimming: 3 bases; J trimming: 6 bases; junction bases outside the gene matches: 3.

The chain couples TRBV20-1 to TRBJ1-2; D perhaps matches TRBD1 (6 bases). This CDR3 has 14 amino acids. Trimming shortened V by 5 bases and J by 0 bases, and 13 bases separated the two germline ends. The germline gives CDR1 DFQATT, CDR2 SNEGSKA (reference sequence). CDR3: CSAVDRRANYGYTF. CDR3 DNA: TGCAGTGCTGTTGACAGGCGAGCTAACTATGGCTACACCTTC.

The chain couples TRBV24-1 to TRBJ2-2; D is undetermined. CDR3 size: 14 residues. The germline gives CDR1 KGHDR, CDR2 SFDVKD. Trimming stripped 9 bases from V and 0 bases from J, with 10 bases between. The CDR3 spells CATGKTPNTGELFF. The CDR3 DNA sequence: TGTGCCACCGGGAAGACACCGAACACCGGGGAGCTGTTTTTT.

Only a few counts were recorded for this clonotype. The chain is built from TRBV9 and TRBJ2-1, with D maybe TRBD1 (6 bases). There are 15 residues in the CDR3. Trimming took off 0 bases at V and 10 bases at J, with 17 bases between the two ends. Germline-derived CDR1 and CDR2 are SGDLS and YYNGEE. This CDR3 reads CASSVDEGGRREQFF. The CDR3 nucleotides read TGTGCCAGCAGCGTAGATGAAGGGGGACGCCGGGAGCAGTTCTTC.

This clonotype was counted a few times. The gene calls are TRBV25-1 and TRBJ2-3; D ambiguous. Per germline, CDR1 MGHDK and CDR2 SYGVNS. The CDR3 is made up of 12 amino acids. V gave up 3 bases and J gave up 2 bases, with 3 bases separating them. The CDR3 spells CASSEVTDTQYF. Written as DNA, the CDR3 is TGTGCCAGCAGTGAGGTCACAGATACGCAGTATTTT.

This chain connects TRBV20-1 to TRBJ2-3, with 8 positions matching TRBD2. Germline V lookup: CDR1 DFQATT, CDR2 SNEGSKA (reference sequence). J lost 2 bases, V lost 5 bases, and 3 bases had no gene match. The CDR3 has 13 residues. CDR3 sequence reads: CSASGGPTDTQYF. CDR3 in DNA: TGCAGTGCTTCGGGGGGGCCCACAGATACGCAGTATTTT.

This clonotype appeared many times. V gene TRBV11-3 combines with J gene TRBJ2-1; 10 nucleotides align to TRBD2. The germline gives CDR1 SGHNT, CDR2 YENEEA. V lost 5 bases, J lost 7 bases, and 2 bases stayed unmatched. CDR3 length: 13 amino acids. The chain's CDR3 is CASSHSGGNEQFF. CDR3 nucleotides: TGTGCCAGCAGCCATAGCGGGGGGAATGAGCAGTTCTTC.

This clonotype was counted only a few times. This sequence joins TRBV6-2 or TRBV6-3 and TRBJ1-6; D not resolved. CDR1 is MNHEY and CDR2 is SVGEGT in the germline V gene. CDR3 length equals 12 residues. V dropped 7 bases and J dropped 8 bases, with 9 bases sitting between them. The CDR3 loop is CASTRLDSPLHF. The CDR3 coding sequence is TGTGCCAGCACCCGCCTTGATTCACCCCTCCACTTT.

The J gene is TRBJ2-3, the V gene TRBV10-3; 11 nucleotides match TRBD1. This CDR3 region has 15 residues. V was clipped by 9 bases and J by 1 base; unmatched bases: 6. CDR1 is ENHRY and CDR2 is SYGVKD in the germline V gene. The CDR3 is CAITGTGGRTDTQYF. As DNA, the CDR3 is TGTGCCATAACCGGGACAGGGGGTCGCACAGATACGCAGTATTTT.

This chain uses TRBV20-1 with TRBJ1-2; 8 bases align to TRBD1. J was trimmed by 7 bases and V by 5 bases; bases with no gene match: 9. Per germline, CDR1 DFQATT and CDR2 SNEGSKA (reference sequence). This CDR3 is built from 13 residues. The CDR3 sequence: CSAPRQGRIGYTF. The CDR3 nucleotides read TGCAGTGCTCCCCGACAGGGGAGAATTGGCTACACCTTC.

There are a few counts of this clonotype. The rearrangement uses TRBV12-3 or TRBV12-4 and TRBJ2-1; 7 bases agree with TRBD1. The length of the CDR3 is 15 residues. V shed 5 bases, J shed 5 bases, and the junction held 9 bases outside the gene matches. The CDR3 sequence is CASSPRQGLNNEQFF. CDR3 DNA: TGTGCCAGCAGTCCCCGACAGGGTTTAAACAATGAGCAGTTCTTC.

The rearrangement links TRBV30 to TRBJ1-2; D not resolved. The ends were cut back, 0 bases at V and 4 bases at J, with 12 bases in the middle. Looked up from germline, CDR1 is GTSNPN and CDR2 is SVGIG (reference sequence). This CDR3 spans 14 amino acids. In nucleotides, the CDR3 is TGTGCCTGGAGTGTAACCCGTTTAGTCTATGGCTACACCTTC. It translates to CAWSVTRLVYGYTF.

The chain recombines TRBV5-1 with TRBJ2-5, with a weak D call TRBD2 (5 bases). Germline lookup yields CDR1 SGHRS and CDR2 YFSETQ. This CDR3 contains 14 residues. V was clipped by 4 bases and J by 4 bases, with 14 bases between them. CDR3 residues: CASSPNNGGETQYF. CDR3 sequence (DNA): TGCGCCAGCAGCCCCAACAATGGAGGAGAGACCCAGTACTTC.

The gene calls are TRBV2 and TRBJ2-7; 11 bases are shared with TRBD2. V shed 6 bases and J 5 bases; nucleotides not matched to a gene: 9. Germline V gene lookup returns CDR1 SNHLY and CDR2 FYNNEI. The CDR3 sequence is 15 residues long. DNA for the CDR3: TGTGCCAGCAGCGACATAGCGGGAGGGAAGAACGAGCAGTACTTC. Amino acids: CASSDIAGGKNEQYF.

The chain links TRBV20-1 to TRBJ1-3, with D possibly TRBD1 on 5 matching bases. CDR1 is DFQATT, CDR2 SNEGSKA, per germline (reference sequence). V lost 5 bases and J lost 2, with 19 bases in between. The CDR3 is made up of 16 amino acids. The CDR3 spells CSAPGQGASAGNTIYF. Here the CDR3 DNA reads TGCAGTGCTCCTGGCCAGGGCGCTAGCGCTGGAAACACCATATATTTT.

J is TRBJ2-5 and V is TRBV7-9; D unresolved. The CDR3 is 12 amino acids. V was pared by 5 bases and J by 5 bases, with 9 bases between. Germline V lookup: CDR1 SEHNR, CDR2 FQNEAQ (reference sequence). The CDR3: CASSPHGETQYF. In nucleotides, the CDR3 is TGTGCCAGCAGCCCTCATGGCGAGACCCAGTACTTC.

V is TRBV14 and J is TRBJ2-7; D ambiguous. With 2 bases removed from V and 3 bases from J, the gap between germline ends came to 8 bases. The CDR3 covers 13 residues. The V gene's germline CDR1 is SGHDN and CDR2 FVKESK. CDR3 sequence: CASSQSGRYEQYF. As DNA, the CDR3 is TGTGCCAGCAGCCAATCGGGTCGCTACGAGCAGTACTTC.

This clonotype turned up a few times. The J gene is TRBJ2-3, the V gene TRBV10-3, with a weak D call TRBD2 (5 bases). Germline V gene sequence: CDR1 ENHRY, CDR2 SYGVKD. The CDR3 extends over 13 amino acids. Trimming took off 9 bases at V and 4 bases at J, with 14 bases between the two ends. The CDR3 DNA reads TGTGCCATTTCTGCTAGCCAAGCAGATACGCAGTATTTT. This encodes CAISASQADTQYF.

At least ten counts were recorded for this clonotype. The rearrangement uses TRBV12-3 or TRBV12-4 and TRBJ1-2; 10 bases match TRBD1. J gave up 6 bases and V 5 bases, and 6 bases lay outside the gene matches. The CDR3 runs 14 residues. CDR3 nucleotide sequence: TGTGCCAGCAGTCCACCGGGACAGGGGCATGGCTACACCTTC. Its translation: CASSPPGQGHGYTF.

The genes are TRBV12-5 and TRBJ1-1; no clear D gene. V gave up 6 bases and J gave up 2 bases, with 10 bases separating them. There are 13 residues in the CDR3. Germline CDR1 reads LGHNT; CDR2 reads FRNRAP. CDR3 coding DNA: TGTGCTAGTGGGCAAAAGACTAACACTGAAGCTTTCTTT. Protein: CASGQKTNTEAFF.

This clonotype was seen only a few times. The chain uses TRBV4-2 and TRBJ2-3; D is tentatively TRBD1 or TRBD2 (6 bases each). The CDR3 totals 17 residues. Per germline, CDR1 LGHNA and CDR2 YNFKEQ. With 1 base removed from V and 5 bases from J, the gap between germline ends came to 19 bases. This CDR3 is CASSQGGSGGPGDTQYF. DNA of the CDR3: TGTGCCAGCAGCCAAGGAGGGTCTGGGGGGCCTGGAGATACGCAGTATTTT.